This TCR beta chain was captured by sequencing in a study of molecular identifiers for immune sequencing clone quantification. CDR1 and CDR2 (germline): SEHNR, FQNEAQ (reference sequence). V trimming: 5 bases; J trimming: 8 bases; junction bases outside the gene matches: 13. CDR3 length equals 17 residues. TCRdb recomputed calls from the PCR reads with MiXCR, one row per CDR3 protein. Among 350,000 or so distinct CDR3 sequences listed, about 20% were seen once. This clonotype was seen many times. The genes are TRBV7-9 and TRBJ1-6, with 9 bases lining up with TRBD1. The sequenced sample consisted of naive CD8+ T cells from blood, with Jurkat cell RNA spiked in. Documented subset: FACS-sorted CD8+CD4-CCR7+CD45RA+ naive T cells. The TCR originated in a human donor in good health. Some libraries in this study had Jurkat cell RNA spiked in. The DNA for the CDR3 is TGTGCCAGCAGCCTGATGACAGGGGGATTAGGTTATTCACCCCTCCACTTT. The encoded protein is CASSLMTGGLGYSPLHF.